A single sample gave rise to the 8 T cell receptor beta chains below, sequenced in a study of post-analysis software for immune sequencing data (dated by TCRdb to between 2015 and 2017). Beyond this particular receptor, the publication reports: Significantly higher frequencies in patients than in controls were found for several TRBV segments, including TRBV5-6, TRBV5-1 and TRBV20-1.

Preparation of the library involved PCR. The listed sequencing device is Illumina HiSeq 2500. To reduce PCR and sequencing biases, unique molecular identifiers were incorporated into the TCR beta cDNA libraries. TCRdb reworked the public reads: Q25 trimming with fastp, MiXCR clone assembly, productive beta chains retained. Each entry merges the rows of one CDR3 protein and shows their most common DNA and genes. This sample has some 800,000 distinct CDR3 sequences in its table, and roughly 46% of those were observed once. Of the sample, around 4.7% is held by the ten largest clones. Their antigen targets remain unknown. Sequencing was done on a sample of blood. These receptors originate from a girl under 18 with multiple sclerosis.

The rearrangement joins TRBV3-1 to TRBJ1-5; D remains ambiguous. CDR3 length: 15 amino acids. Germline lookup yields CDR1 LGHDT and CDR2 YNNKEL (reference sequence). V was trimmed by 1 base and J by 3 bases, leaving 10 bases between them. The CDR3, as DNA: TGTGCCAGCAGCCAAGGGGCAGGCAACAATCAGCCCCAGCATTTT. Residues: CASSQGAGNNQPQHF.

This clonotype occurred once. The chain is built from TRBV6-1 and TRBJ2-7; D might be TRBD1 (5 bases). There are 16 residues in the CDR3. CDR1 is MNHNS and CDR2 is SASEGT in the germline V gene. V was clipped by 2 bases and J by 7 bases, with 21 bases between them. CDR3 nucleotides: TGTGCCAGCAGTGAAACAGGACACGGCTCGAGACGGGAGCAGTACTTC. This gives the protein CASSETGHGSRREQYF.

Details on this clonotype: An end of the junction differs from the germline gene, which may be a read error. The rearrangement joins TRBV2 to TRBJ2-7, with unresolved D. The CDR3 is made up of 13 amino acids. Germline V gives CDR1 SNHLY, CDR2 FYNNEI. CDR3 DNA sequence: TGTGCCGGCAGTGGTGGGATCACCTACGAGCAGTACTTC. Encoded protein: CAGSGGITYEQYF.

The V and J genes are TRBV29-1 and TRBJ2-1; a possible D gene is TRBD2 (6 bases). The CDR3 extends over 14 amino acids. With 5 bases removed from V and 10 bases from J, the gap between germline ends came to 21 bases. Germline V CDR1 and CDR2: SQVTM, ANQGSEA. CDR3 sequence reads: CSVSSGMESGEQFF. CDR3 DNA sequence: TGCAGCGTTAGTAGCGGTATGGAGTCTGGAGAGCAGTTCTTC.

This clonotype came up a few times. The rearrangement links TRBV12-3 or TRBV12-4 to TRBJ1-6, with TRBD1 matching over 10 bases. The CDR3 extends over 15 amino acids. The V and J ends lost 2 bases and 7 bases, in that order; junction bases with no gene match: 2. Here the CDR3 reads CASSLTGQGNSPLHF. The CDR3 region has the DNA TGTGCCAGCAGTTTAACGGGACAGGGGAATTCACCCCTCCACTTT.

The CDR3 loop is CASSHFDRRPYEQYF. The DNA of the CDR3 is TGTGCCAGCAGCCATTTCGACAGGCGACCCTACGAGCAGTACTTC. The chain links TRBV3-1 to TRBJ2-7; TRBD1 is a possible D gene (6 bases). The CDR3 loop spans 15 amino acids. V shed 3 bases and J shed 2 bases, with 14 bases lying between them. Germline CDR1 is LGHDT and CDR2 is YNNKEL (reference sequence).

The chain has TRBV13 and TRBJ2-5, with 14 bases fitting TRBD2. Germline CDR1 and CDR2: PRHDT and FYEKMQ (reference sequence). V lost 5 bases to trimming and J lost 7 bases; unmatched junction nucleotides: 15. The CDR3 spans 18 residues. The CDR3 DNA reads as TGTGCCAGCAGCCCAGCGGGGACTAGCGGGAGAAGGGAGGCGACCCAGTACTTC. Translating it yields CASSPAGTSGRREATQYF.

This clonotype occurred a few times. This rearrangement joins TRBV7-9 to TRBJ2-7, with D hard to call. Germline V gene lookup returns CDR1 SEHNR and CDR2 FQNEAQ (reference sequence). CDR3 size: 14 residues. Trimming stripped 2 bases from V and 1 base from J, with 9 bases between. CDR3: CASSLSLKSYEQYF. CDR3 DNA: TGTGCCAGCAGCTTATCCCTGAAATCCTACGAGCAGTACTTC.